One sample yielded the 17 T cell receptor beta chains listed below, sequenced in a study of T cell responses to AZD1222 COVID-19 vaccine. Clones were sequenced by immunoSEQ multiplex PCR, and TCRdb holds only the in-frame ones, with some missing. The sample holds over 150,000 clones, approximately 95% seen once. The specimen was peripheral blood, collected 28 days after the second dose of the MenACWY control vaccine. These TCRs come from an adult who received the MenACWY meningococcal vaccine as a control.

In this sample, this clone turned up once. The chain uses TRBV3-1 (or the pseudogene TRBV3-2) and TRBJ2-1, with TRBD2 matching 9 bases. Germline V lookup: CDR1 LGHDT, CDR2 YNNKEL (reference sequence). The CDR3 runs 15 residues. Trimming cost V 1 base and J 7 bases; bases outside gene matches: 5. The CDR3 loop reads CASSQASGGTNEQFF. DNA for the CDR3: TGTGCCAGCAGCCAAGCCAGCGGGGGGACGAATGAGCAGTTCTTC.

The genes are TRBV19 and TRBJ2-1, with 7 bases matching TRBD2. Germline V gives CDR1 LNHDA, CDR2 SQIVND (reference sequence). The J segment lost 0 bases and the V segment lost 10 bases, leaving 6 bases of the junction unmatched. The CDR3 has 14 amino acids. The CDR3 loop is CATRGGSSYNEQFF. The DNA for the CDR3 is TGTGCCACCCGCGGGGGAAGCTCCTACAATGAGCAGTTCTTC.

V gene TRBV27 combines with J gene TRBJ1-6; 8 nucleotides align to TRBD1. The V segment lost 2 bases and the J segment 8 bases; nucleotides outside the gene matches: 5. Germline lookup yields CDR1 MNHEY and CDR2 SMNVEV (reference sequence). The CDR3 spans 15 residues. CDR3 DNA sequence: TGTGCCAGCAGTTTACAGGACAGGGTGGATTCACCCCTCCACTTT. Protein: CASSLQDRVDSPLHF.

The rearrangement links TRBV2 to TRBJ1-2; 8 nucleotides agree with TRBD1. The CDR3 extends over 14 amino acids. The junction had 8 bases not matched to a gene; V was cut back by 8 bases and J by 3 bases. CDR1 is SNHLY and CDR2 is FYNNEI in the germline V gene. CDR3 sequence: CASQRQGLDYGYTF. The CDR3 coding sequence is TGTGCCAGCCAACGACAGGGGTTGGACTATGGCTACACCTTC.

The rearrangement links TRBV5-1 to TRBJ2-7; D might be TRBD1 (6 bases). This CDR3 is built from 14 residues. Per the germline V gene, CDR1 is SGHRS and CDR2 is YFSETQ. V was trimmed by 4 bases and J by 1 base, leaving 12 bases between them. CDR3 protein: CASSLQGYSYEQYF. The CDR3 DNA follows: TGCGCCAGCAGCCTACAGGGATATTCCTACGAGCAGTACTTC. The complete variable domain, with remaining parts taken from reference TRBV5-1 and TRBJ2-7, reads KAGVTQTPRYLIKTRGQQVTLSCSPISGHRSVSWYQQTPGQGLQFLFEYFSETQRNKGNFPGRFSGRQFSNSRSEMNVSTLELGDSALYLCASSLQGYSYEQYFGPGTRLTVT.

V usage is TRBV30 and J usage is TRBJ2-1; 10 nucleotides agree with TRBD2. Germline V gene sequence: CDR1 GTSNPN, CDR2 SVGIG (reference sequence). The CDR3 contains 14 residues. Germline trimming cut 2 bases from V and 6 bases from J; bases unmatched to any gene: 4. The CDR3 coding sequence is TGTGCCTGGAGTAAGCGGGGGGGCCGCAATGAGCAGTTCTTC. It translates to CAWSKRGGRNEQFF. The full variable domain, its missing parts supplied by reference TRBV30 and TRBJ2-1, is SQTIHQWPATLVQPVGSPLSLECTVEGTSNPNLYWYRQAAGRGLQLLFYSVGIGQISSEVPQNLSASRPQDRQFILSSKKLLLSDSGFYLCAWSKRGGRNEQFFGPGTRLTVL.

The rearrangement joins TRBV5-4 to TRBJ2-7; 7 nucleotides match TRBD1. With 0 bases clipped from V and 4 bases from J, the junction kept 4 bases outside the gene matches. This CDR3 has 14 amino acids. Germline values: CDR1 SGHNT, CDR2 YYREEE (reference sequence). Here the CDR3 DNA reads TGTGCCAGCAGCTTGGAGGGGGCGCCGTACGAGCAGTACTTC. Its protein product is CASSLEGAPYEQYF.

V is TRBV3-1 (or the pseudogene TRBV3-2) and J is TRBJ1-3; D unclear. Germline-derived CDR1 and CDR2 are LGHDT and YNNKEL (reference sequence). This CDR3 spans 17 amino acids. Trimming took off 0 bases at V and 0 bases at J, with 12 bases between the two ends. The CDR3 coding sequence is TGTGCCAGCAGCCAAGATAGTATACGATACTCTGGAAACACCATATATTTT. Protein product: CASSQDSIRYSGNTIYF.

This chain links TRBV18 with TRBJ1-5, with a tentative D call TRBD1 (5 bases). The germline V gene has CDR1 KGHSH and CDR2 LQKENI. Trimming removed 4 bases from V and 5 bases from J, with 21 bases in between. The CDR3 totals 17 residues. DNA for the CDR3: TGTGCCAGCTCACGGCAGGGCTCTCCGGGGCGCTATCAGCCCCAGCATTTT. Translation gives CASSRQGSPGRYQPQHF.

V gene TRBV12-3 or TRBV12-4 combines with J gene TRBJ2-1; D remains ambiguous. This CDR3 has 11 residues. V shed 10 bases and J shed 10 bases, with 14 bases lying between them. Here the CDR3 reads CATSPAREQFF. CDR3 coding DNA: TGTGCCACCTCTCCGGCGAGGGAGCAGTTCTTC.

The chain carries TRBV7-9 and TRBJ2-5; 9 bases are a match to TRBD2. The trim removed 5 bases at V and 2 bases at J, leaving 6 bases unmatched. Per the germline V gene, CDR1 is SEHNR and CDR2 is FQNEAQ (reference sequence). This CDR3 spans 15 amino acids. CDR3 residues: CASSGGSGGQETQYF. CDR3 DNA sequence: TGTGCCAGCAGCGGGGGTAGCGGGGGTCAAGAGACCCAGTACTTC.

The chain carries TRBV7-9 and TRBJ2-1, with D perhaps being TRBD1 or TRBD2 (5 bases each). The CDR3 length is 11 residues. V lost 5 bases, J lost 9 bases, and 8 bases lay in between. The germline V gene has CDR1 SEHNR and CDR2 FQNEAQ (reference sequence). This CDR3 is CASSAGTEQFF. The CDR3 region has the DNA TGTGCCAGCAGCGCAGGGACTGAGCAGTTCTTC.

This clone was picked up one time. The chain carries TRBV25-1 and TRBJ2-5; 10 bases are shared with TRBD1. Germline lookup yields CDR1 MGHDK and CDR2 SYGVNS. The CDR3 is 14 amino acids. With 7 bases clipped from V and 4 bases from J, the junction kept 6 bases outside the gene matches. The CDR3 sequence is CASTWTGGGETQYF. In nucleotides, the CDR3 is TGTGCCAGCACCTGGACAGGGGGTGGAGAGACCCAGTACTTC.

The DNA of the CDR3 is TGTGCCAGCAGTGGGGGTGCTTCGGGCTCCTCGGGCTACACCTTC. It translates to CASSGGASGSSGYTF. The chain joins TRBV2 to TRBJ1-2, with D unclear. V was pared by 4 bases and J by 8 bases, with 20 bases between. The CDR3 extends over 15 amino acids. CDR1 and CDR2 (germline): SNHLY, FYNNEI.

CDR3 sequence: CAISLGGGNTEAFF. Here the CDR3 DNA reads TGTGCCATCAGCCTCGGAGGGGGCAACACTGAAGCTTTCTTT. The rearrangement links TRBV10-3 to TRBJ1-1, with 7 bases matching TRBD1. The junction had 6 bases not matched to a gene; V was cut back by 6 bases and J by 2 bases. The CDR3 is 14 residues long. Germline-derived CDR1 and CDR2 are ENHRY and SYGVKD.

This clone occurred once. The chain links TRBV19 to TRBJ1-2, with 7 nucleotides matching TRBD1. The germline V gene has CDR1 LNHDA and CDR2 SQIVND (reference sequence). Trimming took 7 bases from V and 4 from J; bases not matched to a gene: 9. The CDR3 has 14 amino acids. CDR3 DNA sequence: TGTGCCAGTACCATTGGACAGGCACTCTATGGCTACACCTTC. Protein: CASTIGQALYGYTF. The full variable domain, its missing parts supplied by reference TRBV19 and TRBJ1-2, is DGGITQSPKYLFRKEGQNVTLSCEQNLNHDAMYWYRQDPGQGLRLIYYSQIVNDFQKGDIAEGYSVSREKKESFPLTVTSAQKNPTAFYLCASTIGQALYGYTFGSGTRLTVV.

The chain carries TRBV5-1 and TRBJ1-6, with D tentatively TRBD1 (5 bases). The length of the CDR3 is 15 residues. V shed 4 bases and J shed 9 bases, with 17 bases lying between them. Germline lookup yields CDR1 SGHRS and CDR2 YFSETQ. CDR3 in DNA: TGCGCCAGCAGCGTCTCCACGGGGACTGGTTCACCCCTCCACTTT. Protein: CASSVSTGTGSPLHF.